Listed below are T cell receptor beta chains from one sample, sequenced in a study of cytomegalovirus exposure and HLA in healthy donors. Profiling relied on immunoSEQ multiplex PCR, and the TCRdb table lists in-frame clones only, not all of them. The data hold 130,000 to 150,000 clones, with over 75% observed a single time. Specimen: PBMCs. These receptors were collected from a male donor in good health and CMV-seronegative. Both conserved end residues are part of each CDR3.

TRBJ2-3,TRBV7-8,CASSRTGDTQYF
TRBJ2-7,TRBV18,CASSPFRDTPSYEQYF
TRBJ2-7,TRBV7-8,CASSLPRLASNEQYF
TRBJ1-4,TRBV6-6,CASSDPREKLFF
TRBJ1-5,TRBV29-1,CSVPTGPYSNQPQHF
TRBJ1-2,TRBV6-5,CASQGGGFSYGYTF
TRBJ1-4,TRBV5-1,CASSSGQGLNEKLFF
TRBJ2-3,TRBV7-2,CASSPRGLAGSLSTDTQYF
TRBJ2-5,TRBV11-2,CASRPSGGETQYF
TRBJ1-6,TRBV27,CASTNPTGVNSPLHF
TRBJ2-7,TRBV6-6,CASSLGQLGYEQYF
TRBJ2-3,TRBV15,CATSRGGGLDTDTQYF
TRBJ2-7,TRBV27,CASSSGTSGAYEQYF
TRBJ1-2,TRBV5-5,CASSFGGGLGYGYTF
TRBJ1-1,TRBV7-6,CASRLAGHTEAFF
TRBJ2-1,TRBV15,CATSRDRVLNHEQFF
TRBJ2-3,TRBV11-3,CASSSGTSATDTQYF
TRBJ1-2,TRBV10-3,CAISPTGDSNYGYTF
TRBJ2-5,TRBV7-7,CASSKSGGSETQYF
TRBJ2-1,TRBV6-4,CASSEEAGGQNEQFF
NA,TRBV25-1,CASSESTGKGYEQYF
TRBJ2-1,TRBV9,CASSATGTSGVREQFF
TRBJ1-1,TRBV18,CASSLGTGTNTEAFF
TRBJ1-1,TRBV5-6,CASSPPWTEGLIGTEAFF